This T cell receptor (beta chain) came from a study of vaccination and CD4 T cells after COVID-19. In the study overall: Either the Pfizer-BioNTech BNT162b2 or Moderna mRNA-1273 vaccine was given as two doses.

The CDR3 is 16 residues long. Germline CDR1 and CDR2: SGHVS and FQNEAQ. V was pared by 0 bases and J by 9 bases, with 15 bases between. Stated treatment: 10-day PBMC culture with coronavirus spike peptide pools or control peptides (ViraFEST assay). PBMCs, plated at roughly 2 million per well, were grown in the presence of roughly 9.5 IU/ml IL-2 and about 10 ug/ml peptide pools. Turning to this clonotype: Its matching antigen is unknown.

Sequencing of DNA taken from cultured CD4+ T cells relied on the Oncomine TCR Beta short-read assay. TCRdb recomputed calls from the PCR reads with MiXCR, one row per CDR3 protein. The table lists more than 15,000 distinct CDR3 sequences, approximately 40% of them singletons. The receptor was derived from a human donor who had recovered from COVID-19. This material consisted of CD4+ T cells from blood, cultured in vitro, taken before SARS-CoV-2 vaccination. The chain couples TRBV7-8 to TRBJ1-6; possible D gene TRBD1, 5 bases. The CDR3 DNA sequence: TGTGCCAGCAGCTTAGCGATACAGGTTGGGGGTTCACCCCTCCACTTT. Translated: CASSLAIQVGGSPLHF.